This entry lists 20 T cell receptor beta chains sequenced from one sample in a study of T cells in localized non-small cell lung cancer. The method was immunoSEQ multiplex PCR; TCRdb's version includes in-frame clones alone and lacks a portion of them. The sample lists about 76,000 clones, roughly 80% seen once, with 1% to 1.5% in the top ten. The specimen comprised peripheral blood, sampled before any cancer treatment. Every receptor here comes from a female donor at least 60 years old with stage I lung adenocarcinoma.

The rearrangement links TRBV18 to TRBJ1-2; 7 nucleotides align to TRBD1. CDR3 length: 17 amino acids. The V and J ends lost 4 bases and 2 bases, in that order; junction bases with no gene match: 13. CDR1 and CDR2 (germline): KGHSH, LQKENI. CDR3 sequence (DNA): TGTGCCAGCTCACTAACCGGGACAGCCACGATCAACTATGGCTACACCTTC. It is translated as CASSLTGTATINYGYTF.

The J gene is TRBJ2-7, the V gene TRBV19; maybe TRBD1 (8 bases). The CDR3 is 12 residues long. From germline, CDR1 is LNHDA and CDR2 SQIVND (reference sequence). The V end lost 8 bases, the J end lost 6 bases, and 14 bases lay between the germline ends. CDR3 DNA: TGTGCCAGTGGGAACAGGGGGGGCGAGCAGTACTTC. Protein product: CASGNRGGEQYF.

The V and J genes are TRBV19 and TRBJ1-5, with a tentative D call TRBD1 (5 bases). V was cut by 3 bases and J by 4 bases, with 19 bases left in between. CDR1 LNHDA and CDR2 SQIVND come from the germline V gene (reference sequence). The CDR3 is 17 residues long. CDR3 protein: CASSIAGYPLGNQPQHF. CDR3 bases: TGTGCCAGTAGTATTGCAGGGTACCCCTTGGGGAATCAGCCCCAGCATTTT.

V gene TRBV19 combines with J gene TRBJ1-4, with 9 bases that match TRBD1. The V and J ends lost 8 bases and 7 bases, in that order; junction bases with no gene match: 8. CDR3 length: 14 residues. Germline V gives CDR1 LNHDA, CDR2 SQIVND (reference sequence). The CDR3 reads CASVNRGLSEKLFF. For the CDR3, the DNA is TGTGCCAGTGTCAACAGGGGGCTGAGTGAAAAACTGTTTTTT.

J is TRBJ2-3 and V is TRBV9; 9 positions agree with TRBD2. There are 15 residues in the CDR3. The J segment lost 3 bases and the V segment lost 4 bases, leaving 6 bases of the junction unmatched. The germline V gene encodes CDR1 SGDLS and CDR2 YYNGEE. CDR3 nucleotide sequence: TGTGCCAGCAGCCCCCGACTAGCGGAAACAGATACGCAGTATTTT. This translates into CASSPRLAETDTQYF.

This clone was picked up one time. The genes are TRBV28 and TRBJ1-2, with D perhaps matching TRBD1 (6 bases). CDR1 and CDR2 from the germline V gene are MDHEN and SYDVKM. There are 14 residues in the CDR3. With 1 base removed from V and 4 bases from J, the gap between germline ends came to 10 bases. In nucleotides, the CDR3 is TGTGCCAGCAGTTTATCGACAGGCCCCTATGGCTACACCTTC. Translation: CASSLSTGPYGYTF.

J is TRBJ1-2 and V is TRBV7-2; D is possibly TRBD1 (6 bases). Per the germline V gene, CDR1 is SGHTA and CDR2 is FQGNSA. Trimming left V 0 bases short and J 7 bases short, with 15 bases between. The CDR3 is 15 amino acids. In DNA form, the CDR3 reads TGTGCCAGCAGCTTAGCGGCAGGGGCTATCGGTGGCTACACCTTC. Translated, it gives CASSLAAGAIGGYTF.

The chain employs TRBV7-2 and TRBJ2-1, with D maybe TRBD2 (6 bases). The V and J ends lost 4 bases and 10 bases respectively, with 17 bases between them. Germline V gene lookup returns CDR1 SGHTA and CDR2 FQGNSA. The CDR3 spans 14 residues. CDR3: CASSSEGRSGEQFF. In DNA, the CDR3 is TGTGCCAGCAGCTCGGAAGGGAGGTCGGGGGAGCAGTTCTTC.

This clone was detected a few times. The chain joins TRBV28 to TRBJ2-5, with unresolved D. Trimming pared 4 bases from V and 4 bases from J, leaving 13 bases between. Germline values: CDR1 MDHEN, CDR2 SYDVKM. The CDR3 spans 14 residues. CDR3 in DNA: TGTGCCAGCAGTTCGGCCGACCTACGAGAGACCCAGTACTTC. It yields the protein CASSSADLRETQYF.

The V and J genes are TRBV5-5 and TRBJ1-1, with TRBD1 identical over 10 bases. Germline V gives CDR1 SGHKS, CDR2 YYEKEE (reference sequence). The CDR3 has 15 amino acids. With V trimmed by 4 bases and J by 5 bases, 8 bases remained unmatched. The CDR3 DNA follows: TGTGCCAGCAGCCGGGACAGGGGTGGGAGGACTGAAGCTTTCTTT. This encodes CASSRDRGGRTEAFF.

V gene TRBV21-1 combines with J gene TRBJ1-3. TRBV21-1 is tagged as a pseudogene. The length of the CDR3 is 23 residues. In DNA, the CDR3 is TGTGCCAGCAGGACGGCTATTAATTCGAAGGGACGGTTGAACCGGGCCTCTGGAAACACCATATATTTT. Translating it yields CASRTAINSKGRLNRASGNTIYF.

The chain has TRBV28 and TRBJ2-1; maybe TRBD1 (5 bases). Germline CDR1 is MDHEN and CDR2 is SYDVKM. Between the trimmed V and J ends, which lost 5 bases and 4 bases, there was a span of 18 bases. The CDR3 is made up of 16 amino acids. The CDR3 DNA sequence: TGTGCCAGCAGTCCTATAGGGGCAGAATCATACAATGAGCAGTTCTTC. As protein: CASSPIGAESYNEQFF.

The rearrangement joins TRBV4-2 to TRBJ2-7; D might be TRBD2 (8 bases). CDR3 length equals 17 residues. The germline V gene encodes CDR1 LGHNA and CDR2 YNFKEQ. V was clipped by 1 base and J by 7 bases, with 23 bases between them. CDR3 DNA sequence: TGTGCCAGCAGCCAAGCTCGAGGGGGCCCGGCGGGGGGTGAGCAGTACTTC. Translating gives CASSQARGGPAGGEQYF.

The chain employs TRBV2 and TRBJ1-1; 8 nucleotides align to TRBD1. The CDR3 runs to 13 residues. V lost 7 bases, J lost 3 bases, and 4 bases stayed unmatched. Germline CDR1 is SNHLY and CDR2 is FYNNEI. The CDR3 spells CASTLDRDTEAFF. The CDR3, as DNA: TGTGCCAGCACCCTGGACAGGGACACTGAAGCTTTCTTT.

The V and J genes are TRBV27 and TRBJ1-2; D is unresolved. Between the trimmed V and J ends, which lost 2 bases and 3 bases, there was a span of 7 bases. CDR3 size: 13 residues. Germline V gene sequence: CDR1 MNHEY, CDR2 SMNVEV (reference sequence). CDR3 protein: CASSLKVDYGYTF. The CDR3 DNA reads TGTGCCAGCAGTTTAAAGGTAGACTATGGCTACACCTTC.

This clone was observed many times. CDR3 in DNA: TGCAGCGTTGTGTTGACTAGCGGGAGCTCCTACAATGAGCAGTTCTTC. Protein: CSVVLTSGSSYNEQFF. V usage is TRBV29-1 and J usage is TRBJ2-1, with TRBD2 matching 12 bases. The germline V gene has CDR1 SQVTM and CDR2 ANQGSEA. Losses at the gene ends were 4 bases for V and 0 bases for J; bases not matched to a gene: 4. The CDR3 is 16 residues long.

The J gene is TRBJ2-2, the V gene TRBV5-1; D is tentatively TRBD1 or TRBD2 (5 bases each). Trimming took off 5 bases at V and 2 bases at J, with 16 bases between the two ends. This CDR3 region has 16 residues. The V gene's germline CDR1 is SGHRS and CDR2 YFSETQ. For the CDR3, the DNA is TGCGCCAGCAGGGGGGTTGGCAGCCTAAACACCGGGGAGCTGTTTTTT. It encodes CASRGVGSLNTGELFF.

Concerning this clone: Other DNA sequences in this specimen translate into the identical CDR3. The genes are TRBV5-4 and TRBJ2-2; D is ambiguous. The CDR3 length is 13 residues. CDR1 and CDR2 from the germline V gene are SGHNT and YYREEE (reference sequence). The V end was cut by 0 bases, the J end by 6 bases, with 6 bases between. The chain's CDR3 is CASSLGRPGELFF. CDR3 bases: TGTGCCAGCAGCTTGGGTCGCCCCGGGGAGCTGTTTTTT.

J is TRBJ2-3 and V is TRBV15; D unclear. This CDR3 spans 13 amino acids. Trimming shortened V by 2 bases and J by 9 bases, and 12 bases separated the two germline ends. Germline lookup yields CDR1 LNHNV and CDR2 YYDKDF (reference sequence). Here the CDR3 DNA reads TGTGCCACCAGCAGATCGATTCGGTGGACGCAGTATTTT. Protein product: CATSRSIRWTQYF.

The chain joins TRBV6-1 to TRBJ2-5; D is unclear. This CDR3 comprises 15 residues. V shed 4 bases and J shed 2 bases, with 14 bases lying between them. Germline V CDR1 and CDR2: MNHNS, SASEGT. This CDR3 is CASSVPGAGQETQYF. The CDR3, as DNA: TGTGCCAGCAGTGTCCCCGGAGCAGGACAAGAGACCCAGTACTTC.